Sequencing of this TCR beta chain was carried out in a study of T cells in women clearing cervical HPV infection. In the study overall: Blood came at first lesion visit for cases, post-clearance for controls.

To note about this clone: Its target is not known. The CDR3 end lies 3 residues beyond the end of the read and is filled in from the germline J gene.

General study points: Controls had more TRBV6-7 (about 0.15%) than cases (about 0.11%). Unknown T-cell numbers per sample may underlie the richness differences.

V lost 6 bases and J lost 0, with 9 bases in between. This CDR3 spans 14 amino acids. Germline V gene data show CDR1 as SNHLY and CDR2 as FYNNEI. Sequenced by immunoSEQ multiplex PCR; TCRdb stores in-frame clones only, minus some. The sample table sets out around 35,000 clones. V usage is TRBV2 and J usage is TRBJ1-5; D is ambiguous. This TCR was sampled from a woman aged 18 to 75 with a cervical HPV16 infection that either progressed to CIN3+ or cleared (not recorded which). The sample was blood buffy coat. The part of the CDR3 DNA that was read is TGTGCCAGCAGCTGGGCCGATAGCAATCAGCCC. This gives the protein CASSWADSNQP. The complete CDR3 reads CASSWADSNQPQHF.